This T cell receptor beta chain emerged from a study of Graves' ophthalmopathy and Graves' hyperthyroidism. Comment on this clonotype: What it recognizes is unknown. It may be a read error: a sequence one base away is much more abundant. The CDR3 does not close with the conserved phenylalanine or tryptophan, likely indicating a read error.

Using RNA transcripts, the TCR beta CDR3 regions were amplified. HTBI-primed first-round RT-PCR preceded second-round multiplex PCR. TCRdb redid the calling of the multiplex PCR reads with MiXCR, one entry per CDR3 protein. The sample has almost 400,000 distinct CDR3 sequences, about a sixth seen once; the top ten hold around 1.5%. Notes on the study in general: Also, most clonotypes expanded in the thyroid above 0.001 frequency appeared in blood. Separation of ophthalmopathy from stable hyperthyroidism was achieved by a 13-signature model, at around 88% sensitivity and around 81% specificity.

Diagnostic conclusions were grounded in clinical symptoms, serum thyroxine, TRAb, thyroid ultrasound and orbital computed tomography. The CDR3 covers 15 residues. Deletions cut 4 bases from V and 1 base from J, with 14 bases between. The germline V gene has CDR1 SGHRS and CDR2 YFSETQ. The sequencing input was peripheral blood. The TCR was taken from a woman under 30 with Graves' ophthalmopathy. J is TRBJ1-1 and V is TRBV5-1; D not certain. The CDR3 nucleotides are TGCGCCAGCAGCGTGGAAAGGGTCAAGAACACTGAAGCTTTCTCT. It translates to CASSVERVKNTEAFS.